These 3 T cell receptor beta chains came from one sample sequenced in a study of spatial heterogeneity in lung cancer. Time point here: sample taken at primary tumor resection. Via MiXCR, TCRdb re-called the 5' RACE reads, giving one row per CDR3 protein. This table has tens of thousands of distinct CDR3 sequences, roughly 12% appearing once. The sequencing here drew on PBMCs, taken at surgery. Every receptor here comes from a male donor with early-stage non-small cell lung cancer.

The rearrangement uses TRBV10-3 and TRBJ2-3, with D tentatively TRBD1 (5 bases). The V end was cut by 4 bases, the J end by 5 bases, with 10 bases between. The germline V gene encodes CDR1 ENHRY and CDR2 SYGVKD. This CDR3 region has 13 residues. CDR3 loop: CAISGTNLDTQYF. The CDR3 nucleotides read TGTGCCATCAGTGGGACAAACCTAGATACGCAGTATTTT.

This clonotype turned up a few times. The chain recombines TRBV30 with TRBJ1-5, with D hard to call. This CDR3 has 15 residues. The V end lost 3 bases, the J end lost 0 bases, and 12 bases lay between the germline ends. In germline, CDR1 is GTSNPN, CDR2 SVGIG (reference sequence). CDR3 DNA sequence: TGTGCCTGGAGCACAAGTTGGAGTAGCAATCAGCCCCAGCATTTT. Its protein is CAWSTSWSSNQPQHF.

The genes are TRBV18 and TRBJ2-7, with a possible D match to TRBD2 (6 bases). This CDR3 region has 15 residues. Germline CDR1 KGHSH, CDR2 LQKENI. V lost 1 base and J lost 3, with 13 bases in between. For the CDR3, the DNA is TGTGCCAGCTCACCACTAGCGGAGGGAGGCTACGAGCAGTACTTC. It codes for CASSPLAEGGYEQYF.